This T cell receptor beta chain appears in the sequencing data of a study of blood T cell repertoires in COVID-19 (dated by TCRdb to the early 2020s). For context, the study as a whole: Collaborator samples came from the United States, Italy and Spain and covered acute and convalescent phases of COVID-19. The prospective study material was composed of cDNA or gDNA derived from T cells, B-cell-depleted T cells, or PBMCs. Deeply sampled blood TCRbeta repertoires from subjects exposed to, actively infected with, or recovered from COVID-19 were included in the dataset. The repertoires were made available in a free public database intended to serve as a resource for research on the immune response to SARS-CoV-2. The samples were drawn from the first 160 participants of the ongoing ImmuneRACE study and from 1,254 subjects provided by 6 global collaborators. The sample metadata nearly always contained a de-identified subject ID, COVID-19 status, age in years and sex. Where HLA class I and class II types were available, the types were taken from metadata supplied by the sample provider, not from assay-based typing.

TCRbeta CDR3 regions were amplified from genomic DNA using the immunoSEQ Assay, a bias-controlled multiplex PCR. On the authors' methods: The number of nucleated cells in each sample was estimated by amplification of reference gene primers within the assay. To quantify the absolute abundance of each unique TCRbeta CDR3 rearrangement, sequence reads were collapsed and filtered. For each sample, productive Simpson clonality was calculated as the square root of Simpson's diversity index across productive rearrangements. The source is immuneACCESS, and TCRdb retained only in-frame sequences with V and J called. Part of the clones is not carried over; for the studies checked, unresolved V genes explain less than half of this, and the remainder is unexplained. Clone size and V and J calls were adopted from that table, with D and trimming inferred from the DNA. In all, the sample holds about 310,000 clones, and roughly 91% of those were seen once. Jointly, the top ten make up 1% of the sample.

Whole blood was collected in K2EDTA tubes by collaborating institutions according to the institutions' own protocols. For TCRbeta analysis, collaborators shipped samples as frozen whole blood, isolated PBMCs, or DNA extracted from either of those sample types. In the case of this clone: The antigen it binds to is not known. No much larger clone is present one base from it, and per-base qualities are unavailable.

The full study reports these points: The quantity of clinical and demographic metadata differed by source and by participant and was supplied without curation.

The germline V gene (reference sequence) yields LNHDA for CDR1 and SQIVND for CDR2. Clipping removes 5 bases from V and 5 bases from J, with 8 as the unmatched junction base count. There are 14 amino acids in the CDR3, from cysteine to phenylalanine inclusive. Only CDR3 DNA is held: 42 bases, read in frame from base 1. Here the chain combines TRBV19 and TRBJ2-7, with 8 junctional bases fitting TRBD1. Sequencing input: peripheral blood. The sequence was obtained from a man over 45 with active or convalescent COVID-19. In nucleotide form, the sequence is TGTGCCAGTAGTCTCCGGGACAGGACCCACGAGCAGTACTTC. Translated, this gives CASSLRDRTHEQYF.